Listed below are T cell receptor beta chains from one sample, sequenced in a study of identifying expanded T cells in peripheral blood. Using immunoSEQ multiplex PCR, the repertoire was profiled, and TCRdb retains in-frame clones only, with some absent. The data contain just under 65,000 clones, about 89% of them singletons. Sequenced: blood. Receptors were obtained from a person between 18 and 75 years old in good health. CDR3s include the opening cysteine and the closing phenylalanine or tryptophan. The D gene is left open where the match is weak. Rows give clone size only sometimes, using once, few, many, or a class for an expanded clone.

clone size,J gene,D gene,V gene,CDR3 protein,CDR3 DNA
.,TRBJ2-7,.,TRBV20-1,CSARDWYEQYF,TGCAGTGCTAGAGACTGGTACGAGCAGTACTTC
.,TRBJ2-1,.,TRBV4-2,CASSQPQSGDYNEQFF,TGTGCCAGCAGCCAACCCCAAAGCGGAGACTACAATGAGCAGTTCTTC
.,TRBJ1-6,.,TRBV6-4,CASSDQIYNSPLHF,TGTGCCAGCAGTGACCAAATCTATAATTCACCCCTCCACTTT
once,TRBJ2-3,.,TRBV9,CASSVASSGTDTQYF,TGTGCCAGCAGCGTAGCCTCTAGCGGCACAGATACGCAGTATTTT
.,TRBJ1-1,.,TRBV10-3,CAISYGTLGTEAFF,TGTGCCATCAGTTATGGGACATTGGGGACTGAAGCTTTCTTT
.,TRBJ1-1,.,TRBV18,CASSPPGWGVNTEAFF,TGTGCCAGCTCACCACCTGGATGGGGAGTGAACACTGAAGCTTTCTTT
.,TRBJ2-7,.,TRBV7-9,CASSLVASSYEQYF,TGTGCCAGCAGCTTAGTGGCCTCCTCCTACGAGCAGTACTTC
.,TRBJ1-2,.,TRBV9,CASSPAQGQGYTF,TGTGCCAGCAGCCCAGCCCAGGGTCAAGGCTACACCTTC
.,TRBJ2-1,.,TRBV6-4,CASSDSIDREYNEQFF,TGTGCCAGCAGTGACTCTATCGACAGAGAGTACAATGAGCAGTTCTTC
.,TRBJ2-7,TRBD2,TRBV4-2,CASSELVAGGPYEQYF,TGTGCCAGCAGTGAATTAGTAGCGGGGGGCCCCTACGAGCAGTACTTC
.,TRBJ2-5,.,TRBV7-6,CASSLRRASETQYF,TGTGCCAGCAGCTTAAGGAGGGCGAGTGAGACCCAGTACTTC
.,TRBJ2-5,.,TRBV12-5,CASGMVDQGETQYF,TGTGCTAGTGGGATGGTGGATCAGGGAGAGACCCAGTACTTC
few,TRBJ2-3,.,TRBV4-3,CASSQARGHGTDTQYF,TGCGCCAGCAGCCAAGCGCGGGGACACGGCACAGATACGCAGTATTTT
.,TRBJ2-1,TRBD2,TRBV9,CASSLTSGIYNEQFF,TGTGCCAGCAGCCTGACTAGCGGGATATACAATGAGCAGTTCTTC
.,TRBJ2-5,.,TRBV7-3,CASSPRGSQETQYF,TGTGCCAGCAGCCCCCGGGGTAGCCAGGAGACCCAGTACTTC
.,TRBJ2-2,.,TRBV10-2,CASSVQRNTGELFF,TGCGCCAGCAGTGTGCAGAGGAACACCGGGGAGCTGTTTTTT
.,TRBJ2-5,.,TRBV4-1,CASSLRLGGAETQYF,TGCGCCAGCAGCCTCCGCCTAGGGGGAGCAGAGACCCAGTACTTC
.,TRBJ2-3,TRBD2,TRBV9,CASSGRSGGAIDTQYF,TGTGCCAGCAGCGGTAGGAGCGGGGGGGCTATAGATACGCAGTATTTT
.,TRBJ2-5,.,TRBV27,CASSFGDQETQYF,TGTGCCAGCAGTTTTGGCGATCAAGAGACCCAGTACTTC
.,TRBJ2-5,TRBD2,TRBV5-6,CASSLIIAGGETQYF,TGTGCCAGCAGCTTGATCATAGCGGGAGGCGAGACCCAGTACTTC
.,TRBJ2-7,.,TRBV27,CATRRAYEQYF,TGTGCCACTCGTAGGGCCTACGAGCAGTACTTC
.,TRBJ1-4,TRBD1,TRBV5-5,CASGTGPNEKLFF,TGTGCCAGCGGGACAGGTCCTAATGAAAAACTGTTTTTT
.,TRBJ2-1,.,TRBV5-1,CASSPQLPGGPNEQFF,TGCGCCAGCAGCCCCCAACTTCCAGGGGGGCCTAATGAGCAGTTCTTC
.,TRBJ1-2,TRBD1,TRBV5-1,CASSGGTGDSYTF,TGCGCCAGCAGCGGAGGGACAGGGGACAGCTACACCTTC
.,TRBJ1-4,.,TRBV7-9,CASSDSPGRVREKLFF,TGTGCCAGCAGTGACTCCCCCGGCCGTGTAAGGGAAAAACTGTTTTTT
.,TRBJ2-7,.,TRBV7-6,CASGPTTYEQYF,TGTGCCAGCGGACCGACTACCTACGAGCAGTACTTC
.,TRBJ2-1,TRBD2,TRBV14,CASSLAGGFYNEQFF,TGTGCCAGCAGCCTAGCGGGAGGGTTCTACAATGAGCAGTTCTTC
.,TRBJ2-7,TRBD2,TRBV19,CASSAETSGSSYEQYF,TGTGCCAGTAGTGCGGAAACTAGCGGGAGCTCCTACGAGCAGTACTTC
.,TRBJ2-1,.,TRBV7-2,CASSLEQGLRNEQFF,TGTGCCAGCAGCTTAGAACAGGGTTTAAGGAATGAGCAGTTCTTC
.,TRBJ1-1,.,TRBV29-1,CSVEGAGTEAFF,TGCAGCGTTGAAGGGGCCGGGACTGAAGCTTTCTTT
once,TRBJ1-2,.,TRBV5-8,CASSLVKGRRANYGYTF,TGTGCCAGCAGCTTGGTAAAAGGGCGCCGTGCCAACTATGGCTACACCTTC
.,TRBJ2-3,TRBD1,TRBV2,CAGQGGRLTDTQYF,TGTGCCGGACAGGGGGGGAGACTCACAGATACGCAGTATTTT
.,TRBJ2-3,.,TRBV7-2,CASSFVADSTDTQYF,TGTGCCAGCAGCTTTGTAGCGGATAGCACAGATACGCAGTATTTT